The clone carrying this T cell receptor (beta chain) was detected many times. The CDR3 is made up of 14 amino acids. The V gene's germline CDR1 is SEHNR and CDR2 FQNEAQ (reference sequence). With 2 bases removed from V and 1 base from J, the gap between germline ends came to 8 bases. Amplification yielded TCR beta CDR3 regions, with RNA transcripts as the source. Primed by the HTBI set, a first-round RT-PCR was run on the TCR CDR3. TCRdb recomputed calls from the multiplex PCR reads with MiXCR, one row per CDR3 protein. The repertoire holds more than 350,000 distinct CDR3 sequences, with 13% to 15% as singletons. These data are taken from a study of T cells in Graves' hyperthyroidism and ophthalmopathy. Overall study context: At the time of initial diagnosis and before any treatment, peripheral blood was collected.

The TCR originated in a woman aged 25 to 39 with Graves' ophthalmopathy. What was sequenced was blood. The chain links TRBV7-9 to TRBJ1-1; D gene ambiguous. The DNA of the CDR3 is TGTGCCAGCAGCTTATCTTTAGAGAACACTGAAGCTTTCTTT. This codes for CASSLSLENTEAFF.